Presented here are 21 T cell receptor beta chains from one specimen sequenced in a study of blood T cell repertoires in COVID-19 (dated by TCRdb to 2018 to 2020). Library preparation used the immunoSEQ multiplex PCR assay. In TCRdb, the immuneACCESS table is reduced to in-frame sequences with V and J assigned. These tables do not hold every clone; where another copy was compared, an unresolved V gene accounts for under half, and the others remain unexplained. This sample comprises 250,000 to 350,000 clones, approximately 93% of them detected only once. About 2.2% of the sample is held by the ten biggest clonotypes. The sequencing input was peripheral blood. The receptors come from a woman in her 30s with COVID-19, enrolled during active disease.

This clone was seen a handful of times. The V and J genes are TRBV7-2 and TRBJ2-7; 14 bases map to TRBD2. V shed 0 bases, J shed 4 bases, and the junction held 11 bases outside the gene matches. The CDR3 is made up of 19 amino acids. Per germline, CDR1 SGHTA and CDR2 FQGNSA. The CDR3 DNA sequence: TGTGCCAGCAGCTTAGCACCGGGACTAGCGGGAGTGAAGGAGTACGAGCAGTACTTC. Amino acids: CASSLAPGLAGVKEYEQYF.

The V and J genes are TRBV6-5 and TRBJ1-5, with D possibly being TRBD1 (6 bases). Germline loops: CDR1 MNHEY, CDR2 SVGAGI. This CDR3 has 15 residues. V lost 7 bases, J lost 3 bases, and 16 bases lay in between. As DNA, the CDR3 is TGTGCCAGCAATTCGGGACAAGGAATCAATCAGCCCCAGCATTTT. Amino acid sequence: CASNSGQGINQPQHF.

The chain is built from TRBV28 and TRBJ1-3; D not certain. The V end lost 1 base, the J end lost 0 bases, and 4 bases lay between the germline ends. This CDR3 contains 14 residues. CDR1 is MDHEN and CDR2 is SYDVKM in the germline V gene. CDR3 region: CASSLYGSGNTIYF. In DNA form, the CDR3 reads TGTGCCAGCAGTTTATACGGCTCTGGAAACACCATATATTTT.

The J gene is TRBJ2-3, the V gene TRBV5-1, with 10 bases that match TRBD2. J gave up 1 base and V 4 bases, and 9 bases lay outside the gene matches. This CDR3 is 17 amino acids long. Germline V gene sequence: CDR1 SGHRS, CDR2 YFSETQ. CDR3 residues: CASSGPTGTSGTDTQYF. For the CDR3, the DNA is TGCGCCAGCAGCGGTCCTACCGGGACTAGCGGCACAGATACGCAGTATTTT.

The rearrangement links TRBV7-3 to TRBJ2-1; 9 nucleotides line up with TRBD1. Germline V lookup: CDR1 SGHTA, CDR2 FQGTGA. Trimming removed 3 bases from V and 5 bases from J; junction bases left unmatched: 23. The CDR3 is 21 residues long. The CDR3 nucleotides are TGTGCCAGCAGCTTTCGGGACAGGGTAAACCCGCATAACCACCATAACAATGAGCAGTTCTTC. As protein: CASSFRDRVNPHNHHNNEQFF. Drawing the rest from reference TRBV7-3 and TRBJ2-1, the complete variable domain is GAGVSQTPSNKVTEKGKYVELRCDPISGHTALYWYRQSLGQGPEFLIYFQGTGAADDSGLPNDRFFAVRPEGSVSTLKIQRTERGDSAVYLCASSFRDRVNPHNHHNNEQFFGPGTRLTVL.

This rearrangement joins TRBV12-2 to TRBJ1-3. TRBV12-2 is given as a pseudogene. CDR3 length equals 15 residues. The CDR3 loop reads CASPFKTSSGNTIYF. In DNA, the CDR3 is TGTGCAAGTCCCTTCAAGACTAGCTCTGGAAACACCATATATTTT.

This rearrangement joins TRBV5-4 to TRBJ1-2; 10 nucleotides align to TRBD1. The CDR3 runs to 15 residues. V lost 1 base, J lost 2 bases, and 2 bases stayed unmatched. Per germline, CDR1 SGHNT and CDR2 YYREEE (reference sequence). The CDR3 DNA follows: TGTGCCAGCAGCTTGCGGACAGGGGGGAACTATGGCTACACCTTC. Protein: CASSLRTGGNYGYTF.

This clone appeared once. The chain is built from TRBV2 and TRBJ2-7; no reliable D call. The germline CDR1 and CDR2 sequences are SNHLY and FYNNEI. The CDR3 sequence is 14 residues long. V was trimmed by 3 bases and J by 2 bases, leaving 11 bases between them. CDR3 coding DNA: TGTGCCAGCAGTGACATTTCCGCGGCCTACGAGCAGTACTTC. It specifies CASSDISAAYEQYF.

The chain uses TRBV5-1 and TRBJ2-1; TRBD2 matches at 8 bases. Germline CDR1 and CDR2: SGHRS and YFSETQ. The CDR3 is made up of 18 amino acids. J was trimmed by 1 base and V by 3 bases; bases with no gene match: 12. CDR3 nucleotide sequence: TGCGCCAGCAGCTACCGCTGGACTAGCCGAGAGTCCTACAATGAGCAGTTCTTC. Translating it yields CASSYRWTSRESYNEQFF.

This chain uses TRBV11-3 with TRBJ2-7; D not resolved. The CDR3 loop spans 12 amino acids. The V and J ends lost 2 bases and 4 bases respectively, with 6 bases between them. Germline CDR1 SGHNT, CDR2 YENEEA. CDR3 amino acids: CASSLNGYEQYF. Written as DNA, the CDR3 is TGTGCCAGCAGCTTAAACGGTTACGAGCAGTACTTC.

J is TRBJ1-1 and V is TRBV18; unclear D gene. Germline assignment: CDR1 KGHSH and CDR2 LQKENI. V was pared by 0 bases and J by 0 bases, with 8 bases between. This CDR3 has 15 residues. Written as DNA, the CDR3 is TGTGCCAGCTCACCACCAAACAGCATGAACACTGAAGCTTTCTTT. Its protein is CASSPPNSMNTEAFF.

The chain recombines TRBV7-2 with TRBJ2-5; 13 bases align to TRBD2. The CDR3 has 16 amino acids. V dropped 5 bases and J dropped 4; count of bases not matched to a gene: 7. Germline V gives CDR1 SGHTA, CDR2 FQGNSA. Here the CDR3 DNA reads TGTGCCAGCAGCCTAAAGACTAGCGGGAGGTCAGAGACCCAGTACTTC. Translated, it gives CASSLKTSGRSETQYF.

This clone was seen just once. The chain is built from TRBV3-1 (or the pseudogene TRBV3-2) and TRBJ2-5, with 9 bases fitting TRBD1. Germline CDR1 is LGHDT and CDR2 is YNNKEL (reference sequence). V shed 1 base and J 9 bases; nucleotides not matched to a gene: 9. This CDR3 region has 15 residues. As DNA, the CDR3 is TGTGCCAGCAGCCAAGTGACAGGGGGGAGTGGGGCCCAGTACTTC. It codes for CASSQVTGGSGAQYF.

The V call is TRBV27, the J call TRBJ2-1, with 7 bases that match TRBD2. The CDR3 runs to 16 residues. Unmatched junction bases numbered 15, after V lost 7 bases and J lost 6 bases. The germline CDR1 and CDR2 sequences are MNHEY and SMNVEV (reference sequence). CDR3 region: CASNRGSGIWGNEQFF. The CDR3, as DNA: TGTGCCAGCAACCGAGGAAGCGGGATATGGGGCAATGAGCAGTTCTTC.

About this clone itself: In the same sample, other DNA sequences code for this CDR3. The chain carries TRBV7-9 and TRBJ2-7; maybe TRBD1 (5 bases). This CDR3 is built from 12 residues. The germline V gene has CDR1 SEHNR and CDR2 FQNEAQ (reference sequence). V lost 3 bases, J lost 2 bases, and 5 bases lay in between. CDR3 amino acids: CASSLTAYEQYF. CDR3 bases: TGTGCCAGCAGCTTGACAGCCTACGAGCAGTACTTC. Combining the CDR3 with reference TRBV7-9 and TRBJ2-7 gives the whole variable domain DTGVSQNPRHKITKRGQNVTFRCDPISEHNRLYWYRQTLGQGPEFLTYFQNEAQLEKSRLLSDRFSAERPKGSFSTLEIQRTEQGDSAMYLCASSLTAYEQYFGPGTRLTVT.

The chain links TRBV2 to TRBJ2-3; TRBD2 agrees at 10 bases. This CDR3 has 17 residues. Germline V gene lookup returns CDR1 SNHLY and CDR2 FYNNEI. Germline trimming cut 2 bases from V and 7 bases from J; bases unmatched to any gene: 12. The CDR3 nucleotides are TGTGCCAGCAGTGAAAGTGCTAGCGGGAGTGGGTCGAATACGCAGTATTTT. It is translated as CASSESASGSGSNTQYF. Complete variable domain (other parts from reference TRBV2 and TRBJ2-3): EPEVTQTPSHQVTQMGQEVILRCVPISNHLYFYWYRQILGQKVEFLVSFYNNEISEKSEIFDDQFSVERPDGSNFTLKIRSTKLEDSAMYFCASSESASGSGSNTQYFGPGTRLTVL.

This sequence joins TRBV28 and TRBJ2-6, with 10 bases lining up with TRBD1. Germline trimming cut 5 bases from V and 4 bases from J; bases unmatched to any gene: 11. This CDR3 contains 18 residues. CDR1 and CDR2 (germline): MDHEN, SYDVKM. The CDR3 loop reads CASSARTGGLSGANVLTF. In nucleotides, the CDR3 is TGTGCCAGCAGTGCCAGGACAGGGGGACTCTCCGGGGCCAACGTCCTGACTTTC.

The chain uses TRBV9 and TRBJ1-6; D unclear. V was clipped by 4 bases and J by 7 bases, with 15 bases between them. Germline loops: CDR1 SGDLS, CDR2 YYNGEE. CDR3 length: 15 amino acids. The CDR3 region is CASSFSGDPNSPLHF. CDR3 bases: TGTGCCAGCAGCTTTTCGGGAGACCCAAATTCACCCCTCCACTTT.

This clone was seen more than once but under ten times. V usage is TRBV3-1 (or the pseudogene TRBV3-2) and J usage is TRBJ2-7; weak D call: TRBD2 (5 bases). The CDR3 spans 11 residues. Germline V lookup: CDR1 LGHDT, CDR2 YNNKEL (reference sequence). V was cut by 4 bases and J by 7 bases, with 8 bases left in between. This CDR3 reads CASSRTGEQYF. In DNA, the CDR3 is TGTGCCAGCAGCCGCACGGGGGAGCAGTACTTC.

V is TRBV6-4 and J is TRBJ2-1, with TRBD2 matching 15 bases. CDR3 length equals 14 residues. V lost 3 bases, J lost 9 bases, and 0 bases stayed unmatched. The V gene's germline CDR1 is MRHNA and CDR2 SNTAGT. CDR3 protein: CASSEGLAGGEQFF. The CDR3 DNA sequence: TGTGCCAGCAGTGAGGGACTAGCGGGAGGTGAGCAGTTCTTC.

The J gene is TRBJ1-6, the V gene TRBV7-9; no reliable D call. CDR1 and CDR2 (germline): SEHNR, FQNEAQ (reference sequence). V lost 5 bases, J lost 7 bases, and 15 bases lay in between. The CDR3 has 15 amino acids. The CDR3 nucleotides read TGTGCCAGCAGCCTTCAAGTCACCCAGAATTCACCCCTCCACTTT. It translates to CASSLQVTQNSPLHF.